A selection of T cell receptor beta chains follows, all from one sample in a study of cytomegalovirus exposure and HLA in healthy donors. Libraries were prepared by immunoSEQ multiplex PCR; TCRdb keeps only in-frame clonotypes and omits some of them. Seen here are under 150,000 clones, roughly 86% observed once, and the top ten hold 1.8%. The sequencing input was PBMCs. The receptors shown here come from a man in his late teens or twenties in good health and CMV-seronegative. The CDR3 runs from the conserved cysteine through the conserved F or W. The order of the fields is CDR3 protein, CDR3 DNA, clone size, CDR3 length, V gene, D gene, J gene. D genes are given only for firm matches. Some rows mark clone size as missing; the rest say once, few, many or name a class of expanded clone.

CASSFPGQGASEQYF | TGTGCCAGCAGTTTCCCGGGACAGGGGGCCAGCGAGCAGTACTTC | - | 15 | TRBV7-9 | TRBD1 | TRBJ2-7
CASSPILGQGAGYGYTF | TGTGCCAGCAGCCCCATCCTAGGACAGGGGGCTGGGTATGGCTACACCTTC | - | 17 | TRBV5-5 | TRBD1 | TRBJ1-2
CATSRDRAGVANGYTF | TGTGCCACCAGCAGAGACAGGGCTGGGGTCGCCAATGGCTACACCTTC | - | 16 | TRBV15 | - | TRBJ1-2
CASSLNPGRVSYEQYF | TGTGCCAGCAGCTTAAACCCCGGCAGGGTCTCCTACGAGCAGTACTTC | - | 16 | TRBV7-3 | - | TRBJ2-7
CASSPRQGGMNTEAFF | TGTGCCAGTAGTCCCCGACAGGGCGGGATGAACACTGAAGCTTTCTTT | - | 16 | TRBV19 | TRBD1 | TRBJ1-1
CASSRTGDTEAFF | TGTGCCAGCTCACGGACAGGGGACACTGAAGCTTTCTTT | - | 13 | TRBV18 | TRBD1 | TRBJ1-1
CTSSPPTGDYEQYF | TGCACCAGCAGCCCACCCACAGGGGACTACGAGCAGTACTTC | - | 14 | TRBV1 | - | TRBJ2-7
CASSLSPGEGEAFF | TGTGCCAGCAGTCTAAGCCCCGGGGAGGGTGAAGCTTTCTTT | - | 14 | TRBV6-5 | - | TRBJ1-1
CSSSLATGGTFRGQFF | TGTTCCAGCAGCTTAGCGACAGGGGGGACTTTTCGCGGGCAGTTCTTC | few | 16 | TRBV7-9 | TRBD1 | TRBJ2-1
CASNLSPGGEGNTIYF | TGCGCCAGCAATCTCTCCCCCGGGGGAGAAGGAAACACCATATATTTT | few | 16 | TRBV5-1 | - | TRBJ1-3
CASSQALGQPYGYTF | TGTGCCAGCAGCCAAGCCTTGGGGCAGCCCTATGGCTACACCTTC | few | 15 | TRBV4-2 | - | TRBJ1-2
CASSLNAVYTDTQYF | TGTGCCAGCAGCTTAAATGCGGTCTACACAGATACGCAGTATTTT | - | 15 | TRBV7-3 | - | TRBJ2-3
CASSVSGQGGNTIYF | TGTGCCAGCAGTGTCTCGGGACAGGGGGGAAACACCATATATTTT | - | 15 | TRBV27 | TRBD1 | TRBJ1-3
CASSSPGTGASDTQYF | TGTGCCAGCAGCTCCCCCGGGACAGGGGCTTCAGATACGCAGTATTTT | - | 16 | TRBV27 | TRBD1 | TRBJ2-3
CASSLAATGSSGNTIYF | TGCGCCAGCAGCTTGGCGGCGACAGGCTCTTCTGGAAACACCATATATTTT | - | 17 | TRBV5-1 | - | TRBJ1-3
CASSMSSQRGGPDTQYF | TGTGCCAGTAGTATGTCCTCCCAGCGGGGGGGCCCAGATACGCAGTATTTT | - | 17 | TRBV19 | TRBD2 | TRBJ2-3
CASSLGQGPDEQYF | TGTGCCAGCAGTTTAGGGCAGGGGCCCGACGAGCAGTACTTC | - | 14 | TRBV27 | - | TRBJ2-7
CASSVPGTSTGELFF | TGTGCCAGCAGTGTCCCCGGGACAAGCACCGGGGAGCTGTTTTTT | - | 15 | TRBV27 | - | TRBJ2-2
CASSHDRRISGNTIYF | TGTGCCAGCAGCCACGACAGGCGGATCTCTGGAAACACCATATATTTT | - | 16 | TRBV5-6 | - | TRBJ1-3
CASSIRPSYEQYF | TGTGCCAGCAGCATCAGGCCATCCTACGAGCAGTACTTC | - | 13 | TRBV11-2 | - | TRBJ2-7
CASSRQGREQYF | TGCGCCAGCAGCAGACAGGGGCGCGAGCAGTACTTC | - | 12 | TRBV5-1 | TRBD1 | TRBJ2-7
CASSPTGKGYEQYF | TGTGCCAGCAGTCCTACAGGGAAGGGGTACGAGCAGTACTTC | - | 14 | TRBV6-1 | - | TRBJ2-7
CASSVTGTGAYEQYF | TGTGCCAGCAGTGTAACCGGGACAGGGGCCTACGAGCAGTACTTC | few | 15 | TRBV6-1 | TRBD1 | TRBJ2-7
CASSLQGAGPYEQYF | TGTGCCAGTAGCCTACAGGGGGCCGGACCCTACGAGCAGTACTTC | - | 15 | TRBV19 | TRBD1 | TRBJ2-7
CASSGLGTYEQYF | TGTGCCAGCAGTGGCCTAGGTACCTACGAGCAGTACTTC | - | 13 | TRBV2 | - | TRBJ2-7
CASSLVTRYFRGYTF | TGTGCCAGCAGCTTGGTTACCAGGTACTTCCGCGGCTACACCTTC | once | 15 | TRBV5-6 | - | TRBJ1-2
CSVDRGTGELFF | TGCAGCGTTGACAGGGGTACCGGGGAGCTGTTTTTT | - | 12 | TRBV29-1 | - | TRBJ2-2
CATSPFQPGDYNEQFF | TGTGCCACCAGCCCCTTCCAACCGGGAGATTACAATGAGCAGTTCTTC | - | 16 | TRBV15 | - | TRBJ2-1
CASSQGYRENYGYTF | TGTGCCAGCAGCCAAGGGTACAGGGAGAACTATGGCTACACCTTC | - | 15 | TRBV4-2 | - | TRBJ1-2
CASSLSSRGTDTQYF | TGTGCCAGCAGCTTGTCATCTCGGGGCACAGATACGCAGTATTTT | few | 15 | TRBV11-2 | - | TRBJ2-3
CASSGTGAHTNEQFF | TGTGCCAGCAGTGGGACAGGGGCTCACACAAATGAGCAGTTCTTC | - | 15 | TRBV6-6 | TRBD1 | TRBJ2-1
CASSEAGQGTDGYTF | TGTGCCAGCAGTGAAGCCGGACAGGGGACAGATGGCTACACCTTC | - | 15 | TRBV2 | TRBD1 | TRBJ1-2
CASSPRQGMNTEAFF | TGTGCCAGCAGCCCCAGACAGGGCATGAACACTGAAGCTTTCTTT | - | 15 | TRBV7-9 | TRBD1 | TRBJ1-1
CASSDSGGSTDTQYF | TGTGCCAGCAGTGACAGCGGGGGGAGCACAGATACGCAGTATTTT | - | 15 | TRBV6-4 | TRBD2 | TRBJ2-3
CSVTGLGSGNTIYF | TGCAGCGTGACAGGGCTAGGCTCTGGAAACACCATATATTTT | - | 14 | TRBV29-1 | TRBD1 | TRBJ1-3
CASSPRNTEAFF | TGTGCCAGCAGCCCGAGGAACACTGAAGCTTTCTTT | few | 12 | TRBV5-4 | - | TRBJ1-1
CASSYSRGTGNTIYF | TGTGCCAGCAGTTATTCCAGGGGAACTGGAAACACCATATATTTT | - | 15 | TRBV6-5 | - | TRBJ1-3
CASSNLGTVSNQPQHF | TGTGCCAGTAGCAACCTTGGGACAGTTAGCAATCAGCCCCAGCATTTT | - | 16 | TRBV19 | TRBD1 | TRBJ1-5
CASSLDRGGQPQHF | TGTGCCAGCAGCTTGGACAGGGGCGGCCAGCCCCAGCATTTT | few | 14 | TRBV11-2 | TRBD1 | TRBJ1-5
CASSDPTKASPLHF | TGTGCCAGCAGTGACCCGACAAAAGCTTCACCCCTCCACTTT | - | 14 | TRBV2 | - | TRBJ1-6
CASSDLGQGIGEQYF | TGCGCCAGCAGTGACTTAGGACAGGGAATTGGGGAGCAGTACTTC | - | 15 | TRBV10-2 | TRBD1 | TRBJ2-7
CASSHSALRRGDTQYF | TGTGCCAGCAGCCACTCTGCCTTGCGCCGGGGAGATACGCAGTATTTT | - | 16 | TRBV2 | - | TRBJ2-3
CASSPQGASMNTEAFF | TGTGCCAGCAGCCCACAGGGGGCTAGTATGAACACTGAAGCTTTCTTT | - | 16 | TRBV5-5 | TRBD1 | TRBJ1-1
CASSLRLDTQYF | TGTGCCAGCAGCTTACGACTAGATACGCAGTATTTT | - | 12 | TRBV7-8 | - | TRBJ2-3
CSSSFGTGSSNEQFF | TGTTCCAGCAGCTTCGGGACAGGGTCGTCGAATGAGCAGTTCTTC | - | 15 | TRBV7-9 | TRBD1 | TRBJ2-1
CASSPKTGFFNQPQHF | TGTGCCAGTAGTCCAAAGACAGGGTTCTTCAATCAGCCCCAGCATTTT | - | 16 | TRBV19 | TRBD1 | TRBJ1-5
CASSAEDGANVLTF | TGTGCCAGCAGCGCCGAGGATGGGGCCAACGTCCTGACTTTC | few | 14 | TRBV5-4 | - | TRBJ2-6
CASSVATSGGYQETQYF | TGTGCCAGCAGCGTAGCTACTAGCGGGGGGTACCAAGAGACCCAGTACTTC | - | 17 | TRBV9 | TRBD2 | TRBJ2-5
CASSYRQGAKPQHF | TGTGCCAGCAGTTACAGACAGGGGGCGAAGCCCCAGCATTTT | - | 14 | TRBV27 | TRBD1 | TRBJ1-5
CASTRTGTGVNEQFF | TGTGCCAGCACCAGAACCGGGACAGGGGTCAATGAGCAGTTCTTC | - | 15 | TRBV11-3 | TRBD1 | TRBJ2-1
CASSFGDSGLGHEQYF | TGTGCCAGCAGTTTCGGGGATTCCGGGTTGGGTCACGAGCAGTACTTC | - | 16 | TRBV6-5 | - | TRBJ2-7
CASSEAGQGFGEKLFF | TGTGCCAGCAGTGAAGCGGGTCAGGGCTTTGGGGAAAAACTGTTTTTT | - | 16 | TRBV2 | - | TRBJ1-4
CASSIQVYNSPLHF | TGTGCCAGTAGTATACAGGTATACAATTCACCCCTCCACTTT | once | 14 | TRBV19 | - | TRBJ1-6
CASSYRLRGPNYGYTF | TGTGCCAGCAGTTACCGACTCAGGGGGCCCAACTATGGCTACACCTTC | - | 16 | TRBV6-5 | TRBD1 | TRBJ1-2